This T cell receptor (beta chain) derives from a study of neurological immune-mediated disorders. The study, taken as a whole, reports: The most TCR clonal expansion was seen in HTLV-1-associated myelopathy, and the least was seen in multiple sclerosis, which fell below healthy controls.

This CDR3 spans 16 amino acids. V lost 7 bases and J lost 0; bases outside the gene matches: 10. 5'RACE employing 10-nucleotide random UMIs yielded the cDNA. From 15-18 subjects, every sequencing run obtained over 190 million TCR-beta sequences. TCRdb re-called the 5' RACE reads with MiXCR, one entry per CDR3 protein. Among 57,000 or so distinct CDR3 sequences listed, roughly 9.7% were seen once. Time point here: longitudinal time-point 2. The unsorted libraries had their origin in 2 million PBMCs stored at -80 C. There are many counts of this clonotype. Its antigen is not identified. The sample comprised PBMCs. The rearrangement joins TRBV12-3 or TRBV12-4 to TRBJ2-3, with TRBD2 matching over 7 bases. This TCR came from a young man in good health. CDR3 bases: TGTGCCAGCACCCCCTGGGGGGGTTCTAGCACAGATACGCAGTATTTT. Translating it yields CASTPWGGSSTDTQYF.